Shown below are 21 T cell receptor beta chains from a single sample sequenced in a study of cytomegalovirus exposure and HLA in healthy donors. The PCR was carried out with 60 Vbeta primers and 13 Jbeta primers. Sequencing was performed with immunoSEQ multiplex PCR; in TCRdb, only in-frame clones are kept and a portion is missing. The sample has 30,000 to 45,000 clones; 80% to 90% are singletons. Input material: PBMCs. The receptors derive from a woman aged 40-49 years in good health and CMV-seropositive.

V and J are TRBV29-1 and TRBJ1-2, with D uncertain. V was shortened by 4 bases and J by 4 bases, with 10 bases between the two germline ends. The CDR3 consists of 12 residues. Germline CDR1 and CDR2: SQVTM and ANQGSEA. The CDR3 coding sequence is TGCAGCGTTGTGTGGGAGGGCTATGGCTACACCTTC. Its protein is CSVVWEGYGYTF.

The CDR3 coding sequence is TGTGCCAGCAGCTTAGCGGCGTACGGACAGGGGGATGAAGCTTTCTTT. It translates to CASSLAAYGQGDEAFF. This chain joins TRBV7-9 and TRBJ1-1; 10 nucleotides agree with TRBD1. The CDR3 extends over 16 amino acids. The V and J ends lost 0 bases and 7 bases, in that order; junction bases with no gene match: 8. Germline loops: CDR1 SEHNR, CDR2 FQNEAQ (reference sequence).

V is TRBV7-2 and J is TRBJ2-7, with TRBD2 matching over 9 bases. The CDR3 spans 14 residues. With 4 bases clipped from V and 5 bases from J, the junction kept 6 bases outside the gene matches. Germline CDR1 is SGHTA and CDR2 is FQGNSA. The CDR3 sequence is CASSSRGGGHEQYF. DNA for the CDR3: TGTGCCAGCAGCTCGCGGGGGGGCGGCCACGAGCAGTACTTC.

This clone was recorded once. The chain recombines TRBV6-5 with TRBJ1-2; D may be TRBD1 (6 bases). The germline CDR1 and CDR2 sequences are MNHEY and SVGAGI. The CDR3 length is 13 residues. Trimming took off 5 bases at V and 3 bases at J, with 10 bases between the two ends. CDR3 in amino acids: CASSRTAYYGYTF. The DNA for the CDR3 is TGTGCCAGCAGTAGGACAGCATACTATGGCTACACCTTC.

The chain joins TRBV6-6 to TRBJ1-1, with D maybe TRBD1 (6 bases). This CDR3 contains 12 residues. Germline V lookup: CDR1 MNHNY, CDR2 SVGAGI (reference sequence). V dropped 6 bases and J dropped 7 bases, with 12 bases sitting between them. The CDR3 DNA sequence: TGTGCCAGCAGACGCCGGACAGTTGAAGCTTTCTTT. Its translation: CASRRRTVEAFF.

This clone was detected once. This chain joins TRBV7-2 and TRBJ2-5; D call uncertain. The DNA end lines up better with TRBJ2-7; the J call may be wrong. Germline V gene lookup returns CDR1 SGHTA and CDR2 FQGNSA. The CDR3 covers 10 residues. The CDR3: CASGISEQYF. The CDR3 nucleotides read TGTGCCAGCGGGATTAGCGAGCAGTACTTC.

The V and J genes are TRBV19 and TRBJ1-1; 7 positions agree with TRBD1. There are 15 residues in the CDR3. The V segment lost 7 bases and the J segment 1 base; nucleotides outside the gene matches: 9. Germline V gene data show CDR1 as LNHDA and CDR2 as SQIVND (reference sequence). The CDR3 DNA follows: TGTGCCAGTATAGCCTTAGGGGGCGCGAACACTGAAGCTTTCTTT. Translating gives CASIALGGANTEAFF.

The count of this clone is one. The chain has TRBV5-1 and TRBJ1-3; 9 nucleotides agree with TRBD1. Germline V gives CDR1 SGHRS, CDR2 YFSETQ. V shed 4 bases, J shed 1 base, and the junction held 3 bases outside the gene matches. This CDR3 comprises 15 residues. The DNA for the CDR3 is TGCGCCAGCAGCCCGGGGACAGGGTCTGGAAACACCATATATTTT. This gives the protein CASSPGTGSGNTIYF.

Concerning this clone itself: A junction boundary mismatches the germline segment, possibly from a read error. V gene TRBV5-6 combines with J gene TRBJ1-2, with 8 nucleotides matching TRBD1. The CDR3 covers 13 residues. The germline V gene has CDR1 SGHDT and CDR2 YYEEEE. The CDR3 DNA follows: TGTGTCAGCAGCTTGGACAGGGCGAATGGCTACACCTTC. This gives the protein CVSSLDRANGYTF.

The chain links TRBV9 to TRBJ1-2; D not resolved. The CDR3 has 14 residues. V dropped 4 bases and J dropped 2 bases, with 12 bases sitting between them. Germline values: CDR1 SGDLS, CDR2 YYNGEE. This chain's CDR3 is CASSLDGMNYGYTF. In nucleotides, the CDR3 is TGTGCCAGCAGCCTTGACGGGATGAACTATGGCTACACCTTC.

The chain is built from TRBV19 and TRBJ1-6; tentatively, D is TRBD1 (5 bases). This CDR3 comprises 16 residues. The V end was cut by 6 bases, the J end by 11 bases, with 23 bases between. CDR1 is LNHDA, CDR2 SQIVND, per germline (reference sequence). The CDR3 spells CASRTTDGGGTTPLHF. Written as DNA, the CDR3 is TGTGCCAGTAGAACTACCGACGGGGGGGGGACGACACCCCTCCACTTT.

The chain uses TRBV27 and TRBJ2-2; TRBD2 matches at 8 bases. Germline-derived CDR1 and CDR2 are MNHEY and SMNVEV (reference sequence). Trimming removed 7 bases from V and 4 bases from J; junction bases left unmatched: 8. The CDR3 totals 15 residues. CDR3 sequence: CASTRGGTLTGELFF. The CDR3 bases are TGTGCCAGCACCCGGGGGGGGACGCTCACCGGGGAGCTGTTTTTT.

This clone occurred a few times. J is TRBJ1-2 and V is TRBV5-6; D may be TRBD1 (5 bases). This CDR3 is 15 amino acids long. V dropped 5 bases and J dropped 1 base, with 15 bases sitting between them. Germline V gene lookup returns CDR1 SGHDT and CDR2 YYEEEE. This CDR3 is CASRPGGTFNYGYTF. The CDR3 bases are TGTGCCAGCAGGCCGGGTGGGACTTTTAACTATGGCTACACCTTC.

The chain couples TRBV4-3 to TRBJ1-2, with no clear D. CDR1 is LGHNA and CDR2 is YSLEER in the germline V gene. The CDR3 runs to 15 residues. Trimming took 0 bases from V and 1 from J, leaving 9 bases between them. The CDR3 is CASSQDNTYNYGYTF. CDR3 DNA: TGCGCCAGCAGCCAAGACAATACTTATAACTATGGCTACACCTTC.

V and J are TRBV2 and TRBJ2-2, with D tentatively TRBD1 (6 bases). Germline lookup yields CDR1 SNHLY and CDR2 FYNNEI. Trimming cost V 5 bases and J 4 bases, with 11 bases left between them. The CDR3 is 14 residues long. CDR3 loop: CASSIQGGTGELFF. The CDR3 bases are TGTGCCAGCAGTATACAGGGTGGCACCGGGGAGCTGTTTTTT.

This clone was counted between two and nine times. The CDR3 loop reads CASSGAENTEAFF. CDR3 DNA: TGTGCCAGCAGTGGAGCGGAGAACACTGAAGCTTTCTTT. This rearrangement joins TRBV25-1 to TRBJ1-1; D not resolved. V was pared by 4 bases and J by 1 base, with 7 bases between. The germline CDR1 and CDR2 sequences are MGHDK and SYGVNS. This CDR3 has 13 residues.

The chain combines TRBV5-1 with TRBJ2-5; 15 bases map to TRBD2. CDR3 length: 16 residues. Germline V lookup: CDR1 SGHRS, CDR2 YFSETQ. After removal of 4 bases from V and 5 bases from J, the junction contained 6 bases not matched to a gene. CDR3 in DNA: TGCGCCAGCAGCCAGGCTGGGACTAGCGGGGGGGAGACCCAGTACTTC. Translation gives CASSQAGTSGGETQYF. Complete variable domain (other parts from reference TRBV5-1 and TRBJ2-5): KAGVTQTPRYLIKTRGQQVTLSCSPISGHRSVSWYQQTPGQGLQFLFEYFSETQRNKGNFPGRFSGRQFSNSRSEMNVSTLELGDSALYLCASSQAGTSGGETQYFGPGTRLLVL.

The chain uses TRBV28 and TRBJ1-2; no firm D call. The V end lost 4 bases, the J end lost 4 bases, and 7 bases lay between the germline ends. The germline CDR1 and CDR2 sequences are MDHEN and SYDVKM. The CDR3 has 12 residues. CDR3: CASSSGSYGYTF. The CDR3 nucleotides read TGTGCCAGCAGTTCGGGGTCCTATGGCTACACCTTC.

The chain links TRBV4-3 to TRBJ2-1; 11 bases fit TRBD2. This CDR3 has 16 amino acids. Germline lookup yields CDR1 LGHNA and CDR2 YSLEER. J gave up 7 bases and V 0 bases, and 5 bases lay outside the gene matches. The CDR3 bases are TGCGCCAGCAGCCAAGATGTAGCGGGGGGGCCGAATGAGCAGTTCTTC. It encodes CASSQDVAGGPNEQFF.

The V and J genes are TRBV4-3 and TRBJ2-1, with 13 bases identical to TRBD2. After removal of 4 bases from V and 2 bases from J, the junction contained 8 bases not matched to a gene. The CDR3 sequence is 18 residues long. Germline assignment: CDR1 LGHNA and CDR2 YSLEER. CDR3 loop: CASSPGLAGEIPYNEQFF. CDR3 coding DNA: TGCGCCAGCAGCCCTGGACTAGCGGGGGAGATCCCCTACAATGAGCAGTTCTTC.

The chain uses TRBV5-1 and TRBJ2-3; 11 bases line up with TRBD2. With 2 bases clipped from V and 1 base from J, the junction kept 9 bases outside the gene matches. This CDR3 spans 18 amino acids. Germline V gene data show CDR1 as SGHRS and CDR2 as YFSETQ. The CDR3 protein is CASSFPPGTSGRTDTQYF. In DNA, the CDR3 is TGCGCCAGCAGCTTTCCGCCCGGGACTAGCGGCCGCACAGATACGCAGTATTTT.